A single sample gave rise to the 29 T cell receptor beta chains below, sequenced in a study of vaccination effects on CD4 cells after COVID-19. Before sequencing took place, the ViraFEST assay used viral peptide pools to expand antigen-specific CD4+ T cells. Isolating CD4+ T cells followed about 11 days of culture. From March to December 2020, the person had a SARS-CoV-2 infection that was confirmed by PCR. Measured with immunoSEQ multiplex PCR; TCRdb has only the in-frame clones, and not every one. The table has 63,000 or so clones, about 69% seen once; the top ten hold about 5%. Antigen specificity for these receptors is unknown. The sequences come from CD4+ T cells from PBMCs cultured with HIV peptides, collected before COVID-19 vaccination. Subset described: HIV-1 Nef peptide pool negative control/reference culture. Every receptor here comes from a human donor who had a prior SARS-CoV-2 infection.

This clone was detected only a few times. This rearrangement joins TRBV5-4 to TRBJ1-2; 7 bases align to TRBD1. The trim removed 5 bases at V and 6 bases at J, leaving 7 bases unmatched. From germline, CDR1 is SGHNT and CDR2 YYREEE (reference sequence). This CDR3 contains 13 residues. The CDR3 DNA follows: TGTGCCAGCAGGGAACAGGGGTTAGATGGCTACACCTTC. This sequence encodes CASREQGLDGYTF.

The CDR3 DNA is TGTGCCAGCAGCAAACTCGACAGGGGGCTCCACAATGAGCAGTTCTTC. This gives the protein CASSKLDRGLHNEQFF. The chain recombines TRBV21-1 with TRBJ2-1; the table assigns TRBD1, which was not confirmed against the DNA. TRBV21-1 is given as a pseudogene. There are 16 residues in the CDR3.

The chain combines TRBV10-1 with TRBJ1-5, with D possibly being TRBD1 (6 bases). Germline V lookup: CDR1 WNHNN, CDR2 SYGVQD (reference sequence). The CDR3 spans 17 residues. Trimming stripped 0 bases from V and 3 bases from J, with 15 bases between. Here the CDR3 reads CASSESATGNANQPQHF. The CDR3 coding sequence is TGCGCCAGCAGTGAGTCAGCCACAGGGAATGCCAATCAGCCCCAGCATTTT.

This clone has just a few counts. The CDR3: CASSFSGGAVSELFF. In nucleotides, the CDR3 is TGCGCCAGCAGCTTCTCGGGGGGCGCAGTATCTGAGCTGTTTTTT. The genes are TRBV5-1 and TRBJ2-2, with D possibly being TRBD2 (7 bases). The V end was cut by 2 bases, the J end by 11 bases, with 19 bases between. The germline V gene encodes CDR1 SGHRS and CDR2 YFSETQ. The CDR3 has 15 residues. The complete variable domain, with remaining parts taken from reference TRBV5-1 and TRBJ2-2, reads KAGVTQTPRYLIKTRGQQVTLSCSPISGHRSVSWYQQTPGQGLQFLFEYFSETQRNKGNFPGRFSGRQFSNSRSEMNVSTLELGDSALYLCASSFSGGAVSELFFGEGSRLTVL.

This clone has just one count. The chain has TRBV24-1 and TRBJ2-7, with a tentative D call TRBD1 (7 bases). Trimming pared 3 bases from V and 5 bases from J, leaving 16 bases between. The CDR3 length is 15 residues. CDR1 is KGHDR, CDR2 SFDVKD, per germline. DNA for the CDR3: TGTGCCACCAGTGATCGACAGGGAGGAAAAGACGAGCAGTACTTC. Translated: CATSDRQGGKDEQYF.

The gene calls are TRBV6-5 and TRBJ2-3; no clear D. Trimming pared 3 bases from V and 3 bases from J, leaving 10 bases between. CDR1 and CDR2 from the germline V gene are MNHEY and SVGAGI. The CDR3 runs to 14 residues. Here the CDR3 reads CASSYSLGTDTQYF. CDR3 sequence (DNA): TGTGCCAGCAGTTATTCCTTAGGAACAGATACGCAGTATTTT.

CDR3 bases: TGCAGTGCAAGTAGCGGGAGGGCCTCCTACAATGAGCAGTTCTTC. This translates into CSASSGRASYNEQFF. The chain is built from TRBV20-1 and TRBJ2-1, with 11 nucleotides matching TRBD2. This CDR3 has 15 residues. The J segment lost 0 bases and the V segment lost 6 bases, leaving 4 bases of the junction unmatched. Looked up from germline, CDR1 is DFQATT and CDR2 is SNEGSKA (reference sequence).

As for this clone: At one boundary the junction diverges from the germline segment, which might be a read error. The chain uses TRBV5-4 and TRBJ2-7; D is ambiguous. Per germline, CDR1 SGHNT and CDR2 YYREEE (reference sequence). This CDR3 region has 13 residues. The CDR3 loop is CASSTPGFGITDF. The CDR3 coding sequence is TGTGCCAGCAGCACCCCCGGGTTTGGGATTACGGACTTC.

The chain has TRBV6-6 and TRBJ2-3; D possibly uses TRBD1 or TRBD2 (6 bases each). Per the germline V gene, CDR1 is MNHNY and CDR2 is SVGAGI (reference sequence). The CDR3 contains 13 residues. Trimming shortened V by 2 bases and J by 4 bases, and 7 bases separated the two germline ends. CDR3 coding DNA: TGTGCCAGCAGTTACGGGGGGCCAGATACGCAGTATTTT. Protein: CASSYGGPDTQYF.

The CDR3: CASSREPLDRAETQYF. For the CDR3, the DNA is TGCGCCAGCAGCCGAGAGCCCCTGGACAGGGCAGAGACCCAGTACTTC. This rearrangement joins TRBV5-1 to TRBJ2-5; 8 bases fit TRBD1. This CDR3 is 16 amino acids long. The V and J ends lost 4 bases and 4 bases, in that order; junction bases with no gene match: 12. Germline V CDR1 and CDR2: SGHRS, YFSETQ.

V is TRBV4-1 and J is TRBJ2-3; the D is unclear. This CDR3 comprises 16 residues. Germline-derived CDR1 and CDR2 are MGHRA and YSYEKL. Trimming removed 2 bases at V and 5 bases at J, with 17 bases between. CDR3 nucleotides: TGCGCCAGCAGCCAAATCGGTAGCCCCGGATTAGATACGCAGTATTTT. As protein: CASSQIGSPGLDTQYF.

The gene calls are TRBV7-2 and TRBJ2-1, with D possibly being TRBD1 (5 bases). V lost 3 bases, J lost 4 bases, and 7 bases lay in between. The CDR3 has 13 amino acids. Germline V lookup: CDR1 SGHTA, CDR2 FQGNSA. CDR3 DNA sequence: TGTGCCAGCAGCTTTCAGGGTTACAATGAGCAGTTCTTC. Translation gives CASSFQGYNEQFF.

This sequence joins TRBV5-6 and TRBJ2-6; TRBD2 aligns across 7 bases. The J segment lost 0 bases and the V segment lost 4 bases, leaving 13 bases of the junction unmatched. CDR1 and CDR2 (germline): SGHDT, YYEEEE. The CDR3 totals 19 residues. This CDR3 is CASSRPRAGFLSGANVLTF. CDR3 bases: TGTGCCAGCAGCCGGCCCCGAGCGGGGTTCCTCTCTGGGGCCAACGTCCTGACTTTC.

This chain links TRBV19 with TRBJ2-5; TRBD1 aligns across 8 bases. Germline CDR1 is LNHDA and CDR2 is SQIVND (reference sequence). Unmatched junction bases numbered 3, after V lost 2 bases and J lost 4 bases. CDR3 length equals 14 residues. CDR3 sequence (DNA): TGTGCCAGTAGTATAAGGCAGGGGGCAGAGACCCAGTACTTC. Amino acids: CASSIRQGAETQYF.

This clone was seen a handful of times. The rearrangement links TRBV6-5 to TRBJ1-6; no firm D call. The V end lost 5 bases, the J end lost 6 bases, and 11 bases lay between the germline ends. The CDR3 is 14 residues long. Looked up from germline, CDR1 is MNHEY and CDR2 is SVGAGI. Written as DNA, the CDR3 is TGTGCCAGCAGTCGGACTGTGATTAATTCACCCCTCCACTTT. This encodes CASSRTVINSPLHF.

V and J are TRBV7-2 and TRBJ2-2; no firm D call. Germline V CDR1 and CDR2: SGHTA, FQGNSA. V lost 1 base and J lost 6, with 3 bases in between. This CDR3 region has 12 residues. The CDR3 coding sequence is TGTGCCAGCAGCTTAGATGCCGGGGAGCTGTTTTTT. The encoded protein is CASSLDAGELFF.

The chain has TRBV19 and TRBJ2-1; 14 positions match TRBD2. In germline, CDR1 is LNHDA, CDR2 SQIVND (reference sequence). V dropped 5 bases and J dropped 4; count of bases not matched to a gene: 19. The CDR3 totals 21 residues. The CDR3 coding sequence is TGTGCCAGTAGTCTCATCGGGCGAGCGACTAGCGGGAGGGCGGGATACAATGAGCAGTTCTTC. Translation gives CASSLIGRATSGRAGYNEQFF.

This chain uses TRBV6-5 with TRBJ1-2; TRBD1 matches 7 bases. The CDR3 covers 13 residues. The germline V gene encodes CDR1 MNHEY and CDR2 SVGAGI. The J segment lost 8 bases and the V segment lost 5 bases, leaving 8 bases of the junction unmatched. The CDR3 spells CASSPRQGLGYTF. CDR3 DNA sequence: TGTGCCAGCAGTCCCCGACAGGGTCTGGGCTACACCTTC.

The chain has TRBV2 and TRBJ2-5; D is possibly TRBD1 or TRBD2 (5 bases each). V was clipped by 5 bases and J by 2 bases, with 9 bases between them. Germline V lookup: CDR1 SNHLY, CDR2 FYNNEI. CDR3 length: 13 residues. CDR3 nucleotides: TGTGCCAGCAGTCGGGACCCTCAAGAGACCCAGTACTTC. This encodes CASSRDPQETQYF.

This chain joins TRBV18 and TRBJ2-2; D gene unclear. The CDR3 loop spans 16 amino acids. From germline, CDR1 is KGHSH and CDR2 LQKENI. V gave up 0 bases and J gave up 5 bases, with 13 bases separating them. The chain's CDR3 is CASSPPGMIGTGELFF. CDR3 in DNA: TGTGCCAGCTCACCACCAGGGATGATAGGGACCGGGGAGCTGTTTTTT.

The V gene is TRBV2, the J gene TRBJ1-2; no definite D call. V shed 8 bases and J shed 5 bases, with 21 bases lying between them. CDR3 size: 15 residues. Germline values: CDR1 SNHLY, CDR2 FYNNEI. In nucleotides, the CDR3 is TGTGCCAGCGGGTATTCACGGGATTCGAATTATGGCTACACCTTC. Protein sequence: CASGYSRDSNYGYTF.

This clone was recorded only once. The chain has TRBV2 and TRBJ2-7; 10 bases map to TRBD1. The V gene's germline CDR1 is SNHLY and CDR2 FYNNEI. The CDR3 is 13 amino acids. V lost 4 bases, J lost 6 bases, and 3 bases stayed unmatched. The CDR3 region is CASSGQGAGEQYF. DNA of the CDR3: TGTGCCAGCAGTGGACAGGGGGCGGGCGAGCAGTACTTC.

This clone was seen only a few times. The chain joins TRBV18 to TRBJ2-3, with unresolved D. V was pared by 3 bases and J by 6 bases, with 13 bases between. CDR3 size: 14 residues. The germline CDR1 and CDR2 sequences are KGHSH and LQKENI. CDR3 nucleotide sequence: TGTGCCAGCTCACCCGAAATGCAATCGGATACGCAGTATTTT. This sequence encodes CASSPEMQSDTQYF.

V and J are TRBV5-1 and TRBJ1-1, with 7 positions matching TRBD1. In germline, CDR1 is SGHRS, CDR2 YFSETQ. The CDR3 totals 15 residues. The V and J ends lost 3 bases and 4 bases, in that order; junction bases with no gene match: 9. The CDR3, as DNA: TGCGCCAGCAGCTACCCCAACAGGGGTATCACTGAAGCTTTCTTT. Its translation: CASSYPNRGITEAFF.

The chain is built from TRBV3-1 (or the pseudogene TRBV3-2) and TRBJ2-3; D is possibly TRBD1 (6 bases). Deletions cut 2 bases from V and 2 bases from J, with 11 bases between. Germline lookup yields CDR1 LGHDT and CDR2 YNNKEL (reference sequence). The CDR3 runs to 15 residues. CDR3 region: CASSQQQGNTDTQYF. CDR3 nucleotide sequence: TGTGCCAGCAGCCAACAACAGGGAAACACAGATACGCAGTATTTT.

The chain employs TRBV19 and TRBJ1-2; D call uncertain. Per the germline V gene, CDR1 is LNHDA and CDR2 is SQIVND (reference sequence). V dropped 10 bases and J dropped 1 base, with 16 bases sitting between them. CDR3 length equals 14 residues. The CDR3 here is CATPKRTGNYGYTF. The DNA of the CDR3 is TGTGCCACCCCGAAGAGGACGGGTAACTATGGCTACACCTTC.

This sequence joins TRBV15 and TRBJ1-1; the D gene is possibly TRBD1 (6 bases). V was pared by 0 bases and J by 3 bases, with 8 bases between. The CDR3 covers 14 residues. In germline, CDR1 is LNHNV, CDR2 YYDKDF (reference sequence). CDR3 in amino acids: CATSRETGHTEAFF. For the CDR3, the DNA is TGTGCCACCAGCAGAGAAACAGGGCACACTGAAGCTTTCTTT. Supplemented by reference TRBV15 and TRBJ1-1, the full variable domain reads DAMVIQNPRYQVTQFGKPVTLSCSQTLNHNVMYWYQQKSSQAPKLLFHYYDKDFNNEADTPDNFQSRRPNTSFCFLDIRSPGLGDTAMYLCATSRETGHTEAFFGQGTRLTVV.

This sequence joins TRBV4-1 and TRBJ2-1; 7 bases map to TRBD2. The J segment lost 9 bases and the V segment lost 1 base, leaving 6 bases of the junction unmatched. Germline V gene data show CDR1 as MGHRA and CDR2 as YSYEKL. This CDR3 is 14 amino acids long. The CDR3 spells CASSQAETSREQFF. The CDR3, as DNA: TGCGCCAGCAGCCAAGCCGAGACTAGCCGTGAGCAGTTCTTC.

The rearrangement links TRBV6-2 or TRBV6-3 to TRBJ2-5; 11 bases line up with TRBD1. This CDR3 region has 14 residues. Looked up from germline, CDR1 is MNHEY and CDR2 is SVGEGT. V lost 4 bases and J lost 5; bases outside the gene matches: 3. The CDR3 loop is CASSSWTGGETQYF. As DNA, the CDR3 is TGTGCCAGCAGTTCTTGGACAGGGGGCGAGACCCAGTACTTC.